The 12 T cell receptor beta chains listed next were all sequenced from one sample in a study of beta chain features in type 1 diabetes. Notes on the study in general: Shortening of TCRB CDR3s, moderate but significant, appeared in all four CD4+ subsets of Type 1 diabetes patients.

Reverse transcription of all isolated RNA meant that expressed TCRB transcripts were sequenced. Profiling relied on immunoSEQ multiplex PCR, and the TCRdb table lists in-frame clones only, not all of them. The sample shows a few hundred thousand clones, roughly 9.8% of them seen only once. Their recognized antigens are unknown. The sequenced material came from central memory CD4+ T cells from blood. The receptor set was obtained from a man aged 25 to 40 with type 1 diabetes.

The V gene is TRBV2, the J gene TRBJ1-5, with 7 bases identical to TRBD1. V lost 7 bases, J lost 0 bases, and 3 bases stayed unmatched. This CDR3 region has 14 residues. Germline V lookup: CDR1 SNHLY, CDR2 FYNNEI. The CDR3 DNA follows: TGTGCCAGCACGACAGGGAATAGCAATCAGCCCCAGCATTTT. Protein sequence: CASTTGNSNQPQHF.

The table lists this clone with a few counts. The chain combines TRBV5-6 with TRBJ2-7, with TRBD1 as a possible D gene (6 bases). Trimming left V 4 bases short and J 4 bases short, with 21 bases between. The CDR3 sequence is 16 residues long. The V gene's germline CDR1 is SGHDT and CDR2 YYEEEE. The CDR3 sequence is CASSPRSWTEPYEQYF. Written as DNA, the CDR3 is TGTGCCAGCAGCCCCCGAAGTTGGACAGAGCCTTACGAGCAGTACTTC.

The rearrangement joins TRBV19 to TRBJ2-6, with 10 bases matching TRBD1. This CDR3 has 17 residues. V was clipped by 8 bases and J by 1 base; unmatched bases: 8. Per germline, CDR1 LNHDA and CDR2 SQIVND (reference sequence). The CDR3 reads CASQPGTGVSGANVLTF. The CDR3 DNA sequence: TGTGCCAGTCAACCCGGGACAGGGGTATCTGGGGCCAACGTCCTGACTTTC.

The V gene is TRBV25-1, the J gene TRBJ1-1, with TRBD1 matching over 7 bases. CDR1 is MGHDK and CDR2 is SYGVNS in the germline V gene. This CDR3 contains 13 residues. The junction had 6 bases not matched to a gene; V was cut back by 6 bases and J by 5 bases. DNA for the CDR3: TGTGCCAGCAGGGAGCCAGGGGGGACTGAAGCTTTCTTT. It yields the protein CASREPGGTEAFF.

This chain joins TRBV7-9 and TRBJ2-7, with TRBD2 identical over 13 bases. The CDR3 covers 15 residues. Germline CDR1 is SEHNR and CDR2 is FQNEAQ (reference sequence). The J segment lost 7 bases and the V segment lost 1 base, leaving 4 bases of the junction unmatched. CDR3 amino acids: CASSLGLAGGREQYF. The CDR3 DNA reads TGTGCCAGCAGCTTAGGACTAGCGGGAGGCAGGGAGCAGTACTTC.

This clone was picked up a small number of times. J is TRBJ1-4 and V is TRBV28, with D unresolved. The CDR3 sequence is 16 residues long. Germline lookup yields CDR1 MDHEN and CDR2 SYDVKM. The V gene lost 4 bases and the J gene lost 4 bases, with 16 bases spanning the gap. As DNA, the CDR3 is TGTGCCAGCAGTTCCCGGACTGACGGGGATAATGAAAAACTGTTTTTT. Its translation is CASSSRTDGDNEKLFF.

This clone occurred a few times. The V gene is TRBV5-1, the J gene TRBJ2-1; D might be TRBD2 (7 bases). Germline CDR1 reads SGHRS; CDR2 reads YFSETQ. V was pared by 3 bases and J by 5 bases, with 21 bases between. The CDR3 extends over 17 amino acids. The CDR3 spells CASSSPFDGGGDNEQFF. CDR3 DNA: TGCGCCAGCAGCTCCCCCTTCGATGGAGGGGGGGACAATGAGCAGTTCTTC. Using reference TRBV5-1 and TRBJ2-1 for the parts outside the CDR3, the full variable domain is KAGVTQTPRYLIKTRGQQVTLSCSPISGHRSVSWYQQTPGQGLQFLFEYFSETQRNKGNFPGRFSGRQFSNSRSEMNVSTLELGDSALYLCASSSPFDGGGDNEQFFGPGTRLTVL.

This clone has a handful of counts. V usage is TRBV6-1 and J usage is TRBJ2-3; D uncertain. CDR1 MNHNS and CDR2 SASEGT come from the germline V gene. The CDR3 is 13 amino acids. The V gene lost 8 bases and the J gene lost 6 bases, with 15 bases spanning the gap. CDR3 sequence: CASRALQVDTQYF. The CDR3 DNA is TGTGCCAGCCGGGCTCTCCAGGTGGATACGCAGTATTTT.

This clone was detected only a few times. The rearrangement uses TRBV7-2 and TRBJ1-1, with a weak D call TRBD1 (6 bases). Trimming removed 2 bases from V and 5 bases from J, with 18 bases in between. From germline, CDR1 is SGHTA and CDR2 FQGNSA. The CDR3 is 16 amino acids. The CDR3 bases are TGTGCCAGCAGCTTAACGTCCTTACAGGGAGGGACTGAAGCTTTCTTT. Protein product: CASSLTSLQGGTEAFF.

This chain joins TRBV2 and TRBJ2-7; D tentatively fits TRBD1 or TRBD2 (5 bases each). Germline assignment: CDR1 SNHLY and CDR2 FYNNEI. This CDR3 comprises 17 residues. Deletions cut 5 bases from V and 0 bases from J, with 20 bases between. The chain's CDR3 is CASSLSHPGRSSYEQYF. The DNA for the CDR3 is TGTGCCAGCAGTCTCTCACACCCGGGACGGTCCTCCTACGAGCAGTACTTC.

J is TRBJ2-4 and V is TRBV29-1; no reliable D call. Trimming removed 4 bases from V and 3 bases from J, with 13 bases in between. Germline lookup yields CDR1 SQVTM and CDR2 ANQGSEA. The CDR3 is made up of 14 amino acids. The CDR3 coding sequence is TGCAGCGTTGTATATGGAGTAGGCAAAAACATTCAGTACTTC. Protein product: CSVVYGVGKNIQYF.

The chain combines TRBV6-6 with TRBJ2-5, with D possibly matching TRBD1 (6 bases). CDR3 length: 15 residues. The ends were cut back, 0 bases at V and 5 bases at J, with 13 bases in the middle. Germline-derived CDR1 and CDR2 are MNHNY and SVGAGI (reference sequence). The CDR3 DNA reads as TGTGCCAGCAGTTACTCCGGACAGTCCGGGGAGACCCAGTACTTC. It codes for CASSYSGQSGETQYF.